This paragraph covers one T cell receptor (beta chain) sequence. A read error may account for a junction end that differs from germline. This entry comes from a study of shared clonotypes between healthy human individuals. Original analysis: ImmunoSEQ supplied junction-only sequences lacking quality scores, so filtering was different. Clones were sequenced by immunoSEQ multiplex PCR, and TCRdb holds only the in-frame ones, with some missing. V, J and clone size are taken as reported in that table, and D and trimming were inferred from the DNA itself. The sample consists of more than 550,000 clones, about 90% of them appearing once. CDR1 and CDR2 from the germline V gene are MNHEY and SVGAGI. The CDR3 has 15 residues. CD45RO-negative, CCR7-positively selected cells formed the naive CD8 fraction, excluding terminally differentiated effector memory CD45RA+ cells.

Sequenced: naive CD8+ T cells sorted from blood. This sequence originates from a man aged 30-40 years in good health. The V call is TRBV6-5, the J call TRBJ1-2; no reliable D call. The DNA of the CDR3 is TGTTCCAGCGGCAGCGTCAGTAATGGCCTGGATGGCTACACCTTC. It is translated as CSSGSVSNGLDGYTF.